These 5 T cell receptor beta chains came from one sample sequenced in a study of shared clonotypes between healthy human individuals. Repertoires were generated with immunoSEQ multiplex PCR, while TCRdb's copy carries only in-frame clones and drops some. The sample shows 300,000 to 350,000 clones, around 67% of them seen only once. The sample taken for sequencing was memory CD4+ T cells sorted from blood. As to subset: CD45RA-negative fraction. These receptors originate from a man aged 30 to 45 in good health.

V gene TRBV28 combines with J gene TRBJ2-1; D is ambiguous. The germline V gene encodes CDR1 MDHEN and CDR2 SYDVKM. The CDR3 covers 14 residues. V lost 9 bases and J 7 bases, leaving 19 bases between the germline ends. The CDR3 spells CARLPTAAWNEQFF. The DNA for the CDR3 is TGTGCCAGGCTCCCAACGGCTGCTTGGAATGAGCAGTTCTTC. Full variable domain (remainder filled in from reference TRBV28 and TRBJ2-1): DVKVTQSSRYLVKRTGEKVFLECVQDMDHENMFWYRQDPGLGLRLIYFSYDVKMKEKGDIPEGYSVSREKKERFSLILESASTNQTSMYLCARLPTAAWNEQFFGPGTRLTVL.

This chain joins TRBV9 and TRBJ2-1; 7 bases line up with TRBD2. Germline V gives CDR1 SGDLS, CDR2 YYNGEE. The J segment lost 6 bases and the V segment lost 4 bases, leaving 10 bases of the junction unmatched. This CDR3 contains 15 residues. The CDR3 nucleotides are TGTGCCAGCAGCCTCAGGTTAGCGGGCGGCAATGAGCAGTTCTTC. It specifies CASSLRLAGGNEQFF. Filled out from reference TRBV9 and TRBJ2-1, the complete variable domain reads DSGVTQTPKHLITATGQRVTLRCSPRSGDLSVYWYQQSLDQGLQFLIQYYNGEERAKGNILERFSAQQFPDLHSELNLSSLELGDSALYFCASSLRLAGGNEQFFGPGTRLTVL.

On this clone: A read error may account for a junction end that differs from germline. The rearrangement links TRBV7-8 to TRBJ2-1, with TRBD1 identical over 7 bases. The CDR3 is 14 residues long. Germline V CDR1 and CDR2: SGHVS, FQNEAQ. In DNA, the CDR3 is TGTGCCAGCAGCGCACCGGGACAGTACAGTGAGCAGTTCTTC. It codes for CASSAPGQYSEQFF.

CDR3 loop: CASSRTSLSDEQFF. CDR3 DNA: TGTGCCAGCTCAAGGACTAGCCTATCCGATGAGCAGTTCTTC. This sequence joins TRBV7-2 and TRBJ2-1, with 8 bases that match TRBD2. Germline CDR1 reads SGHTA; CDR2 reads FQGNSA. The CDR3 has 14 amino acids. J lost 8 bases, V lost 8 bases, and 11 bases had no gene match.

CDR3 DNA sequence: TGTGCCAGCAGCTTCCCGTTGGCACTCTCCTACAATGAGCAGTTCTTC. Its protein product is CASSFPLALSYNEQFF. J is TRBJ2-1 and V is TRBV11-2; D call uncertain. Trimming cost V 3 bases and J 0 bases, with 12 bases left between them. The CDR3 is 16 amino acids. The germline V gene has CDR1 SGHAT and CDR2 FQNNGV.